Following are 21 T cell receptor beta chains from one sample sequenced in a study of beta chain features in type 1 diabetes. The study, taken as a whole, reports: The study found moderately but significantly shorter TCRB CDR3s in all four CD4+ subsets of Type 1 diabetes patients.

Sequencing targeted expressed TCRB transcripts, as all isolated RNA had been reverse transcribed. TCRdb's copy holds only in-frame clones and misses some; the assay was immunoSEQ multiplex PCR. Among 300,000 to 350,000 clones listed, less than 15% were seen once. These receptors are not linked to any known antigen. The sample consisted of naive CD4+ T cells from blood. The receptors were gathered from a woman aged 18-29 years with type 1 diabetes.

The CDR3: CASSSTSGALTDTQYF. CDR3 coding DNA: TGTGCCAGCAGTTCGACTAGCGGGGCCCTCACAGATACGCAGTATTTT. The chain employs TRBV6-5 and TRBJ2-3; 11 bases align to TRBD2. Looked up from germline, CDR1 is MNHEY and CDR2 is SVGAGI. Trimming removed 4 bases from V and 2 bases from J; junction bases left unmatched: 5. This CDR3 is 16 amino acids long.

The chain couples TRBV4-3 to TRBJ1-4; 8 nucleotides line up with TRBD1. CDR1 is LGHNA and CDR2 is YSLEER in the germline V gene. After removal of 5 bases from V and 4 bases from J, the junction contained 3 bases not matched to a gene. The CDR3 spans 14 residues. The CDR3 spells CASSEGQVNEKLFF. CDR3 nucleotides: TGCGCCAGCAGCGAGGGACAGGTTAATGAAAAACTGTTTTTT.

There are a few counts of this clone. The V call is TRBV6-5, the J call TRBJ1-1; TRBD1 matches 7 bases. Germline CDR1 reads MNHEY; CDR2 reads SVGAGI. CDR3 size: 14 residues. V lost 6 bases and J lost 4; bases outside the gene matches: 8. Here the CDR3 DNA reads TGTGCCAGCAGCCCCCAGGGGGTGGGCACTGAAGCTTTCTTT. Its protein product is CASSPQGVGTEAFF.

This clone was counted between two and nine times. This CDR3 is also generated by other DNA sequences in the sample. The J gene is TRBJ1-1, the V gene TRBV25-1; D is ambiguous. The CDR3 consists of 11 residues. Germline V gives CDR1 MGHDK, CDR2 SYGVNS. V gave up 3 bases and J gave up 5 bases, with 4 bases separating them. CDR3 region: CASSDRTEAFF. The CDR3 bases are TGTGCCAGCAGTGACAGAACTGAAGCTTTCTTT.

The chain couples TRBV18 to TRBJ1-5; D perhaps matches TRBD1 (5 bases). Looked up from germline, CDR1 is KGHSH and CDR2 is LQKENI. CDR3 length: 18 residues. V was trimmed by 3 bases and J by 0 bases, leaving 18 bases between them. CDR3 in amino acids: CASSPVQGRTNSNQPQHF. As DNA, the CDR3 is TGTGCCAGCTCACCTGTTCAGGGTAGAACTAATAGCAATCAGCCCCAGCATTTT.

This clone was seen only a few times. The chain uses TRBV30 and TRBJ1-2, with 9 bases matching TRBD1. Germline-derived CDR1 and CDR2 are GTSNPN and SVGIG (reference sequence). The CDR3 runs to 13 residues. With 5 bases clipped from V and 3 bases from J, the junction kept 4 bases outside the gene matches. CDR3 region: CAWGQGRDYGYTF. As DNA, the CDR3 is TGTGCCTGGGGACAGGGGAGAGACTATGGCTACACCTTC.

The rearrangement joins TRBV6-1 to TRBJ2-5, with TRBD2 matching over 9 bases. The CDR3 length is 15 residues. Germline values: CDR1 MNHNS, CDR2 SASEGT. Trimming removed 6 bases from V and 5 bases from J; junction bases left unmatched: 10. CDR3 sequence (DNA): TGTGCCAGCAGGGACGGGACTAGCAGGTTGGAGACCCAGTACTTC. Protein product: CASRDGTSRLETQYF.

V is TRBV15 and J is TRBJ2-2, with D perhaps matching TRBD1 (5 bases). Germline values: CDR1 LNHNV, CDR2 YYDKDF (reference sequence). CDR3 length: 14 amino acids. V lost 0 bases to trimming and J lost 5 bases, with 7 bases between them. In nucleotides, the CDR3 is TGTGCCACCAGCAGAGATAGGGGAACCGGGGAGCTGTTTTTT. It translates to CATSRDRGTGELFF.

This clone was counted only a few times. This chain uses TRBV14 with TRBJ2-1; D may be TRBD1 (6 bases). Per the germline V gene, CDR1 is SGHDN and CDR2 is FVKESK. This CDR3 is 17 amino acids long. V lost 3 bases and J lost 3, with 18 bases in between. The CDR3 sequence: CASSHLSGVQGYNEQFF. The DNA of the CDR3 is TGTGCCAGCAGCCATTTGTCAGGGGTGCAGGGCTACAATGAGCAGTTCTTC.

The V and J genes are TRBV30 and TRBJ2-1; D is possibly TRBD2 (6 bases). Germline CDR1 is GTSNPN and CDR2 is SVGIG (reference sequence). The CDR3 runs 17 residues. V shed 0 bases and J shed 0 bases, with 15 bases lying between them. The DNA of the CDR3 is TGTGCCTGGAGTGTCTTCCTAGCGCCGAGCTCCTACAATGAGCAGTTCTTC. The encoded protein is CAWSVFLAPSSYNEQFF.

This clone was seen more than once but under ten times. In the same sample, other DNA sequences code for this CDR3. The chain combines TRBV20-1 with TRBJ2-7; D gene unclear. V lost 1 base and J lost 2, with 3 bases in between. This CDR3 has 11 residues. The V gene's germline CDR1 is DFQATT and CDR2 SNEGSKA (reference sequence). The CDR3 DNA follows: TGCAGTGCTAGAGTCACCTACGAGCAGTACTTC. This sequence encodes CSARVTYEQYF.

This clone appeared a few times. The V and J genes are TRBV9 and TRBJ1-1; 7 bases fit TRBD1. CDR1 is SGDLS, CDR2 YYNGEE, per germline. The CDR3 is made up of 16 amino acids. J lost 4 bases, V lost 6 bases, and 15 bases had no gene match. CDR3 loop: CASTVLLGQGGTEAFF. The CDR3, as DNA: TGTGCCAGCACCGTTTTATTGGGGCAGGGGGGCACTGAAGCTTTCTTT.

J is TRBJ1-5 and V is TRBV18; 8 bases line up with TRBD1. This CDR3 comprises 16 residues. Germline CDR1 is KGHSH and CDR2 is LQKENI. Trimming removed 1 base from V and 6 bases from J; junction bases left unmatched: 8. The CDR3 region is CASSPQARGRGQPQHF. The DNA for the CDR3 is TGTGCCAGCTCACCACAGGCCAGGGGGCGAGGTCAGCCCCAGCATTTT.

This clone appeared a few times. The chain has TRBV28 and TRBJ2-5; TRBD1 agrees at 11 bases. The V gene end was trimmed by 3 bases and the J gene end by 5 bases; junction bases not matched to a gene: 5. The CDR3 has 15 amino acids. Germline V CDR1 and CDR2: MDHEN, SYDVKM. The CDR3 here is CASSFGQGAYETQYF. The CDR3 bases are TGTGCCAGCAGTTTTGGACAGGGGGCATACGAGACCCAGTACTTC. The entire variable domain, with the rest obtained from reference TRBV28 and TRBJ2-5, is as follows: DVKVTQSSRYLVKRTGEKVFLECVQDMDHENMFWYRQDPGLGLRLIYFSYDVKMKEKGDIPEGYSVSREKKERFSLILESASTNQTSMYLCASSFGQGAYETQYFGPGTRLLVL.

Details on this clone: Mismatch with germline at one junction end may stem from a read error. The chain couples TRBV2 to TRBJ1-3; maybe TRBD1 (5 bases). The CDR3 runs 10 residues. Per the germline V gene, CDR1 is SNHLY and CDR2 is FYNNEI. The CDR3 DNA reads TGTGCCAGCAGTGGGGGGGAGTTTCATTTT. As protein: CASSGGEFHF.

This clone was counted only a few times. The chain has TRBV19 and TRBJ2-7; 13 nucleotides match TRBD2. V was clipped by 11 bases and J by 3 bases; unmatched bases: 7. There are 14 residues in the CDR3. Germline loops: CDR1 LNHDA, CDR2 SQIVND (reference sequence). The chain's CDR3 is CASGTSGTLYEQYV. For the CDR3, the DNA is TGTGCCTCCGGGACTAGCGGGACACTCTACGAGCAGTACGTC.

In regard to this clone: The same CDR3 also results from other DNA sequences found in this sample. CDR3 residues: CSVDRANTGELFF. The CDR3 DNA follows: TGCAGCGTTGACAGGGCTAACACCGGGGAGCTGTTTTTT. The V call is TRBV29-1, the J call TRBJ2-2, with D tentatively TRBD1 (5 bases). Germline CDR1 and CDR2: SQVTM and ANQGSEA. There are 13 residues in the CDR3. Trimming left V 3 bases short and J 2 bases short, with 7 bases between.

Only a few counts were recorded for this clone. The chain carries TRBV27 and TRBJ2-7; 7 nucleotides align to TRBD2. The germline gives CDR1 MNHEY, CDR2 SMNVEV (reference sequence). Germline trimming cut 2 bases from V and 4 bases from J; bases unmatched to any gene: 8. There are 15 residues in the CDR3. The CDR3 protein is CASSLAGAGSYEQYF. CDR3 in DNA: TGTGCCAGCAGTTTAGCAGGAGCGGGATCGTACGAGCAGTACTTC.

The sample holds a few counts of this clone. In DNA, the CDR3 is TGTGCCAGTAGTACTCGCTTGGGACTAGCGGGGGACACAGATACGCAGTATTTT. It yields the protein CASSTRLGLAGDTDTQYF. The chain carries TRBV19 and TRBJ2-3; 14 bases match TRBD2. Per germline, CDR1 LNHDA and CDR2 SQIVND (reference sequence). With 4 bases clipped from V and 2 bases from J, the junction kept 8 bases outside the gene matches. This CDR3 spans 18 amino acids.

About this clone: Distinct nucleotide sequences in the sample also encode this CDR3. V gene TRBV7-2 combines with J gene TRBJ2-5; D is possibly TRBD2 (6 bases). This CDR3 spans 13 amino acids. CDR1 is SGHTA and CDR2 is FQGNSA in the germline V gene. V was shortened by 4 bases and J by 2 bases, with 8 bases between the two germline ends. The CDR3 reads CASSSGLQETQYF. The DNA for the CDR3 is TGTGCCAGCAGCTCCGGACTACAAGAGACCCAGTACTTC.

The rearrangement uses TRBV18 and TRBJ2-5; D might be TRBD2 (6 bases). V lost 0 bases and J lost 5, with 16 bases in between. CDR1 is KGHSH, CDR2 LQKENI, per germline. CDR3 length: 16 amino acids. The CDR3 DNA is TGTGCCAGCTCACCACCGTTCCGGGAGAGTACCGAGACCCAGTACTTC. Translated: CASSPPFRESTETQYF.